This T cell receptor (beta chain) was found in a study of immune cell composition in non-small cell lung cancer. Study-level points and caveats: Tumour TCR-beta clonality was not significantly tied to smoking pack-years. Dominant in vivo tumour-associated clones were not shown to share tumour-reactive sequences.

The repertoire was sequenced with immunoSEQ multiplex PCR; TCRdb's copy has only in-frame clones and lacks some. The table shows around 6,100 clones, with approximately 71% occurring only once. In the case of this clone: Its antigen remains unidentified.

V trimming: 5 bases; J trimming: 2 bases; junction bases outside the gene matches: 7. This CDR3 is 15 amino acids long. Germline V gene data show CDR1 as SGHKS and CDR2 as YYEKEE (reference sequence). Normal lung was sampled as far from the tumour as possible, at least 3 cm. The clonotype originates from a human donor with non-small cell lung cancer. What was sequenced was non-adjacent lung tissue. The chain combines TRBV5-5 with TRBJ2-1; 7 bases align to TRBD1. In nucleotides, the CDR3 is TGTGCCAGCAGTTTGACCGGGACAGCCTACAATGAGCAGTTCTTC. Translated, it gives CASSLTGTAYNEQFF.